These 25 T cell receptor beta chains came from one sample sequenced in a study of blood T cell repertoires in COVID-19. Measured with immunoSEQ multiplex PCR; TCRdb has only the in-frame clones, and not every one. The sample has just over 65,000 clones, 89% seen once. The material sequenced was peripheral blood. These receptors all come from a man in his 60s with acute or convalescent COVID-19.

The rearrangement joins TRBV19 to TRBJ1-2, with a weak D call TRBD1 (6 bases). V was shortened by 6 bases and J by 0 bases, with 11 bases between the two germline ends. Germline CDR1 LNHDA, CDR2 SQIVND (reference sequence). This CDR3 is built from 14 residues. CDR3 protein: CASSYGTPNYGYTF. The CDR3 DNA is TGTGCCAGTAGCTACGGGACACCTAACTATGGCTACACCTTC.

This chain links TRBV12-3 or TRBV12-4 with TRBJ1-2, with 7 bases fitting TRBD1. Trimming at V came to 3 bases and at J to 8 bases, leaving 6 bases not matched to a gene. The CDR3 loop spans 13 amino acids. CDR3 sequence reads: CASSFEAGGGYTF. CDR3 DNA sequence: TGTGCCAGCAGTTTTGAGGCAGGGGGGGGCTACACCTTC.

The chain joins TRBV27 to TRBJ1-1; D ambiguous. The ends were cut back, 0 bases at V and 5 bases at J, with 10 bases in the middle. The germline V gene encodes CDR1 MNHEY and CDR2 SMNVEV (reference sequence). The CDR3 totals 14 residues. The CDR3 sequence: CASSLSRGWTEAFF. CDR3 DNA sequence: TGTGCCAGCAGTTTATCGAGAGGGTGGACTGAAGCTTTCTTT.

This chain uses TRBV4-1 with TRBJ1-2, with D perhaps matching TRBD1 (6 bases). The V end lost 4 bases, the J end lost 5 bases, and 17 bases lay between the germline ends. The germline CDR1 and CDR2 sequences are MGHRA and YSYEKL. This CDR3 has 15 residues. The CDR3 DNA is TGCGCCAGCAGCCCCACCGAAGGGGGAGGGTATGGCTACACCTTC. This codes for CASSPTEGGGYGYTF.

The V and J genes are TRBV2 and TRBJ1-5; 7 positions match TRBD1. The V segment lost 6 bases and the J segment 5 bases; nucleotides outside the gene matches: 13. This CDR3 has 16 amino acids. Germline CDR1 and CDR2: SNHLY and FYNNEI. CDR3 nucleotides: TGTGCCAGCAGCTACCGCCCCGGGACAGACGATCAGCCCCAGCATTTT. Its translation is CASSYRPGTDDQPQHF.

This clone was detected a few times. J is TRBJ2-3 and V is TRBV19; D is possibly TRBD2 (6 bases). The CDR3 consists of 13 residues. V lost 1 base and J lost 7, with 9 bases in between. The germline gives CDR1 LNHDA, CDR2 SQIVND (reference sequence). The CDR3 DNA is TGTGCCAGTAGTATAGCTACTAGCCATACGCAGTATTTT. Its protein is CASSIATSHTQYF.

The CDR3 reads CASNHDRGREKLFF. The CDR3, as DNA: TGTGCCAGCAACCATGACAGGGGGCGTGAAAAACTGTTTTTT. The chain couples TRBV2 to TRBJ1-4; 10 nucleotides line up with TRBD1. CDR1 is SNHLY and CDR2 is FYNNEI in the germline V gene. This CDR3 has 14 residues. The V and J ends lost 7 bases and 7 bases, in that order; junction bases with no gene match: 6.

The chain uses TRBV19 and TRBJ1-2; 7 nucleotides match TRBD1. V lost 3 bases to trimming and J lost 4 bases; unmatched junction nucleotides: 8. This CDR3 spans 15 amino acids. Germline CDR1 and CDR2: LNHDA and SQIVND (reference sequence). The CDR3 sequence is CASSISGQDGYGYTF. The CDR3 bases are TGTGCCAGTAGTATCAGCGGACAGGACGGCTATGGCTACACCTTC.

The V gene is TRBV11-3, the J gene TRBJ2-7; 8 nucleotides agree with TRBD1. The CDR3 loop spans 13 amino acids. Germline CDR1 and CDR2: SGHNT and YENEEA. V lost 5 bases, J lost 2 bases, and 2 bases stayed unmatched. Written as DNA, the CDR3 is TGTGCCAGCAGCATGACAGGGGCCTACGAGCAGTACTTC. It translates to CASSMTGAYEQYF.

This chain connects TRBV6-5 to TRBJ2-1; unclear D gene. This CDR3 contains 16 residues. Between the trimmed V and J ends, which lost 2 bases and 9 bases, there was a span of 20 bases. CDR1 and CDR2 (germline): MNHEY, SVGAGI. The CDR3 nucleotides are TGTGCCAGCAGTTACGCGGAAACGACCTTCGAGAGTGAGCAGTTCTTC. Its translation: CASSYAETTFESEQFF.

The sample holds one count of this clone. V usage is TRBV5-1 and J usage is TRBJ2-7; 9 bases match TRBD1. Trimming took 0 bases from V and 4 from J; bases not matched to a gene: 5. Looked up from germline, CDR1 is SGHRS and CDR2 is YFSETQ. The CDR3 has 15 amino acids. In DNA form, the CDR3 reads TGCGCCAGCAGCTTGGTCCCGGGACAGGGATACGAGCAGTACTTC. It is translated as CASSLVPGQGYEQYF.

The gene calls are TRBV5-8 and TRBJ1-1; tentative D call: TRBD1 (5 bases). The CDR3 contains 14 residues. Germline-derived CDR1 and CDR2 are SGHTS and YDEGEE. V was pared by 0 bases and J by 6 bases, with 12 bases between. DNA of the CDR3: TGTGCCAGCAGCTTGGCCTTGCAGGGCTCTGAAGCTTTCTTT. This translates into CASSLALQGSEAFF.

The chain couples TRBV24-1 to TRBJ2-1; 11 nucleotides align to TRBD2. The CDR3 contains 15 residues. Germline CDR1 and CDR2: KGHDR and SFDVKD. V was pared by 7 bases and J by 2 bases, with 3 bases of the junction left unmatched. The chain's CDR3 is CATSIAGGPYNEQFF. The CDR3 nucleotides read TGTGCCACCAGCATAGCGGGGGGGCCCTACAATGAGCAGTTCTTC.

V gene TRBV4-1 combines with J gene TRBJ1-1; TRBD1 matches 7 bases. The junction had 16 bases not matched to a gene; V was cut back by 5 bases and J by 1 base. From germline, CDR1 is MGHRA and CDR2 YSYEKL. CDR3 length equals 18 residues. DNA for the CDR3: TGCGCCAGCAGCGGGGATATGATACGACAGGGAAAGAACACTGAAGCTTTCTTT. Protein product: CASSGDMIRQGKNTEAFF.

V usage is TRBV6-5 and J usage is TRBJ2-7; 7 positions match TRBD1. CDR3 size: 13 residues. Germline V gene data show CDR1 as MNHEY and CDR2 as SVGAGI. The ends lost 6 bases at V and 5 bases at J; junction bases unmatched: 7. CDR3: CASSSDRVHEQYF. In DNA form, the CDR3 reads TGTGCCAGCAGCTCAGACAGGGTCCACGAGCAGTACTTC.

The table lists this clone with a count of one. The CDR3 here is CASSFGGKSEAFF. CDR3 coding DNA: TGTGCCAGCAGTTTCGGGGGGAAGAGTGAAGCTTTCTTT. The chain is built from TRBV12-3 or TRBV12-4 and TRBJ1-1; TRBD1 is a possible D gene (5 bases). CDR3 length: 13 amino acids. V dropped 3 bases and J dropped 7 bases, with 12 bases sitting between them.

In this sample, this clone turned up once. The chain employs TRBV5-1 and TRBJ2-3, with D perhaps matching TRBD2 (6 bases). Trimming shortened V by 0 bases and J by 1 base, and 6 bases separated the two germline ends. This CDR3 has 14 residues. Looked up from germline, CDR1 is SGHRS and CDR2 is YFSETQ. In DNA, the CDR3 is TGCGCCAGCAGCTTGGTAGCGGGCACAGATACGCAGTATTTT. Residues: CASSLVAGTDTQYF. Drawing the rest from reference TRBV5-1 and TRBJ2-3, the complete variable domain is KAGVTQTPRYLIKTRGQQVTLSCSPISGHRSVSWYQQTPGQGLQFLFEYFSETQRNKGNFPGRFSGRQFSNSRSEMNVSTLELGDSALYLCASSLVAGTDTQYFGPGTRLTVL.

The genes are TRBV12-5 and TRBJ2-4; 9 bases are a match to TRBD1. CDR3 length: 17 residues. Looked up from germline, CDR1 is LGHNT and CDR2 is FRNRAP. V lost 7 bases, J lost 6 bases, and 16 bases stayed unmatched. CDR3 region: CASALNSGTGSRNIQYF. CDR3 sequence (DNA): TGTGCTAGTGCCTTAAACTCCGGGACAGGGAGTAGAAACATTCAGTACTTC.

In its sample, this clone was seen once. The chain uses TRBV9 and TRBJ2-1; 7 bases map to TRBD1. J was trimmed by 4 bases and V by 3 bases; bases with no gene match: 4. This CDR3 has 14 amino acids. Germline-derived CDR1 and CDR2 are SGDLS and YYNGEE. This CDR3 reads CASSAARGYNEQFF. In DNA, the CDR3 is TGTGCCAGCAGCGCTGCCAGGGGGTACAATGAGCAGTTCTTC.

The rearrangement uses TRBV6-5 and TRBJ2-5; D perhaps matches TRBD1 (6 bases). The V end lost 10 bases, the J end lost 1 base, and 16 bases lay between the germline ends. CDR1 is MNHEY, CDR2 SVGAGI, per germline. This CDR3 has 14 amino acids. The CDR3 coding sequence is TGTGCCACCAACTCAGGGGTATCCCAAGAGACCCAGTACTTC. Protein: CATNSGVSQETQYF.

Only one count was recorded for this clone. The chain employs TRBV5-8 and TRBJ2-7; a possible D gene is TRBD2 (6 bases). CDR1 is SGHTS, CDR2 YDEGEE, per germline. Deletions cut 0 bases from V and 2 bases from J, with 12 bases between. There are 15 residues in the CDR3. The CDR3 sequence is CASSLGAGSAYEQYF. CDR3 DNA sequence: TGTGCCAGCAGCTTGGGGGCGGGGAGCGCCTACGAGCAGTACTTC.

V and J are TRBV2 and TRBJ2-2; D gene ambiguous. V was trimmed by 1 base and J by 7 bases, leaving 4 bases between them. There are 12 residues in the CDR3. CDR1 is SNHLY and CDR2 is FYNNEI in the germline V gene. CDR3 nucleotide sequence: TGTGCCAGCAGTGAAGATCACGGGGAGCTGTTTTTT. It yields the protein CASSEDHGELFF.

The chain is built from TRBV29-1 and TRBJ1-1; a weak D match, TRBD1 (5 bases). Germline CDR1 is SQVTM and CDR2 is ANQGSEA. V shed 5 bases and J shed 2 bases, with 18 bases lying between them. This CDR3 spans 15 amino acids. The CDR3 region is CSVRVGVRVNTEAFF. In nucleotides, the CDR3 is TGCAGCGTTCGGGTAGGTGTCAGGGTAAACACTGAAGCTTTCTTT.

This clone has just one count. The V and J genes are TRBV2 and TRBJ2-5; possible D gene TRBD2, 6 bases. The CDR3 spans 12 residues. Deletions cut 11 bases from V and 2 bases from J, with 12 bases between. Germline CDR1 and CDR2: SNHLY and FYNNEI. CDR3 sequence reads: CAGGWKQETQYF. CDR3 in DNA: TGTGCCGGGGGGTGGAAACAAGAGACCCAGTACTTC. The full variable domain, its missing parts supplied by reference TRBV2 and TRBJ2-5, is EPEVTQTPSHQVTQMGQEVILRCVPISNHLYFYWYRQILGQKVEFLVSFYNNEISEKSEIFDDQFSVERPDGSNFTLKIRSTKLEDSAMYFCAGGWKQETQYFGPGTRLLVL.

The genes are TRBV6-6 and TRBJ1-6; 8 nucleotides match TRBD1. This CDR3 spans 13 amino acids. Trimming at V came to 7 bases and at J to 5 bases, leaving 1 base not matched to a gene. The germline gives CDR1 MNHNY, CDR2 SVGAGI (reference sequence). CDR3 sequence reads: CASTDRDNSPLHF. In DNA form, the CDR3 reads TGTGCCAGCACGGACAGGGATAATTCACCCCTCCACTTT.